This TCR beta chain is drawn from a study of blood T cell repertoires in COVID-19. Study-level background: T cells, B-cell-depleted T cells, or PBMCs supplied cDNA or gDNA.

Germline CDR1 is SQVTM and CDR2 is ANQGSEA. The CDR3 has 13 amino acids. V lost 7 bases, J lost 6 bases, and 2 bases stayed unmatched. Sequencing used immunoSEQ multiplex PCR; TCRdb keeps in-frame clones, though not all of them. The data hold nearly 350,000 clones, with around 83% observed a single time. The source is a man younger than 45 with active or convalescent COVID-19. The sample comprised peripheral blood. V usage is TRBV29-1 and J usage is TRBJ2-3; 15 nucleotides agree with TRBD2. CDR3 DNA sequence: TGCAGCGCCGGGACTAGCGGGAGGGATACGCAGTATTTT. Translated: CSAGTSGRDTQYF.